One TCR beta chain is described in this entry. The data stem from a study of blood T cell repertoires in COVID-19. About the study: The analysed material was cDNA or gDNA that came from T cells, B-cell-depleted T cells, or PBMCs.

Assay: immunoSEQ multiplex PCR; the TCRdb copy retains only in-frame clones and omits some. The top ten hold under 15% of the sample, which has approximately 280,000 clones, about nine tenths seen once. Germline V gene lookup returns CDR1 SGHKS and CDR2 YYEKEE (reference sequence). This CDR3 contains 15 residues. The V gene lost 4 bases and the J gene lost 0 bases, with 14 bases spanning the gap. This receptor was identified in a woman between 55 and 75 years old with acute or convalescent COVID-19. This chain uses TRBV5-5 with TRBJ2-7; D is perhaps TRBD1 (5 bases). Input material: peripheral blood. CDR3 in amino acids: CASSPRAGISYEQYF. Written as DNA, the CDR3 is TGTGCCAGCAGCCCCCGTGCAGGGATCTCCTACGAGCAGTACTTC.